This entry is about one TCR beta chain. Antigen specificity is unknown. The data derive from a study of Ad26.COV2.S vaccination and SARS-CoV-2 variants. Clones were sequenced by immunoSEQ multiplex PCR, and TCRdb holds only the in-frame ones, with some missing. The sample includes some 500,000 clones, roughly nine tenths of them seen just once. Points from the study as a whole: Reported findings describe substantial breadth in spike-specific CD8+ and CD4+ T cell responses following vaccination.

Treatment in this sample: 15 to 20 received Ad26.COV2.S at low or high dose, single or two shots; several received placebo; per-sample allocation not given. Repertoires come from day 63 after the first vaccine or placebo injection. Wuhan-strain spike was delivered by a replication-incompetent Ad26 vector. The sequence came from a person between 18 and 65 years old who received the Ad26.COV2.S COVID-19 vaccine or a placebo. Sample: peripheral blood, taken in a trial of Ad26.COV2.S vaccine versus placebo.

The CDR3 DNA follows: TGTGCCAGCAGTTTAAGGGACTACGACTACAATGAGCAGTTCTTC. As protein: CASSLRDYDYNEQFF. The V and J genes are TRBV28 and TRBJ2-1; 7 nucleotides agree with TRBD2. From germline, CDR1 is MDHEN and CDR2 SYDVKM. This CDR3 comprises 15 residues. The ends lost 2 bases at V and 3 bases at J; junction bases unmatched: 4.